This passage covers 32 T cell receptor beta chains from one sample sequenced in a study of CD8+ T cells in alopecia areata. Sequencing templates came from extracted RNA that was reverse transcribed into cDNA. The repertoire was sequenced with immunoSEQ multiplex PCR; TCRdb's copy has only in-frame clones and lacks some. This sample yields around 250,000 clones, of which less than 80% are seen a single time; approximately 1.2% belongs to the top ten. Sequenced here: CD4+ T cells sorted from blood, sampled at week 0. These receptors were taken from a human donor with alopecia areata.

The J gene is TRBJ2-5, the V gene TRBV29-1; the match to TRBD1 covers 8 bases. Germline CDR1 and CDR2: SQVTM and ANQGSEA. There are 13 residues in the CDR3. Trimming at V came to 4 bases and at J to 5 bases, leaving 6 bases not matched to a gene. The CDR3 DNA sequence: TGCAGCGTTGCAGAGACAGGGGCGGAGACCCAGTACTTC. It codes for CSVAETGAETQYF.

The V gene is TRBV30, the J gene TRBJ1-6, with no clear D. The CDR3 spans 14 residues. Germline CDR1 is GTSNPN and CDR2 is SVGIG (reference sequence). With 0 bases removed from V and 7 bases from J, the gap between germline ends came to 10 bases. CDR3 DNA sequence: TGTGCCTGGAGTGTACATTCCCGGAATTCACCCCTCCACTTT. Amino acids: CAWSVHSRNSPLHF.

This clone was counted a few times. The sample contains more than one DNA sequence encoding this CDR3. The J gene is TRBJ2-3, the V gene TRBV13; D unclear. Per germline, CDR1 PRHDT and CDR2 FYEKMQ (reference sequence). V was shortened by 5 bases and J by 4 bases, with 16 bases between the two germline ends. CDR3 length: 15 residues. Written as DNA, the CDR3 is TGTGCCAGCAGCCGTCGCCCAGGCGCCCCAGATACGCAGTATTTT. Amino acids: CASSRRPGAPDTQYF. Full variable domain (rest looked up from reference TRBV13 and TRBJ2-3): AAGVIQSPRHLIKEKRETATLKCYPIPRHDTVYWYQQGPGQDPQFLISFYEKMQSDKGSIPDRFSAQQFSDYHSELNMSSLELGDSALYFCASSRRPGAPDTQYFGPGTRLTVL.

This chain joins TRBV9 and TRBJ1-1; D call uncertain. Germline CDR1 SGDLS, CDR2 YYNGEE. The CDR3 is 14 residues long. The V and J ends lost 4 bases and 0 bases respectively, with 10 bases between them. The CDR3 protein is CASSPRDLNTEAFF. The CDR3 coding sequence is TGTGCCAGCAGCCCCAGAGACCTGAACACTGAAGCTTTCTTT.

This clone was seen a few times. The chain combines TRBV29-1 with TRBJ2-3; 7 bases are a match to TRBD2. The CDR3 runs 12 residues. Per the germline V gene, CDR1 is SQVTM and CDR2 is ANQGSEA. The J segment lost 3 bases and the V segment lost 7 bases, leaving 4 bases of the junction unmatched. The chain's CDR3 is CSATSPTDTQYF. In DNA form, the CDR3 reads TGCAGCGCGACTAGCCCTACAGATACGCAGTATTTT.

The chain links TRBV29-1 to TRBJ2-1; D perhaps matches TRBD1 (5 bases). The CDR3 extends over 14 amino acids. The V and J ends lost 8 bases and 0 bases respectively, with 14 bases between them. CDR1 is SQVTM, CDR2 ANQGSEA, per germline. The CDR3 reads CSTYRQSSYNEQFF. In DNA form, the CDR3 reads TGCAGCACCTACAGGCAAAGCTCCTACAATGAGCAGTTCTTC.

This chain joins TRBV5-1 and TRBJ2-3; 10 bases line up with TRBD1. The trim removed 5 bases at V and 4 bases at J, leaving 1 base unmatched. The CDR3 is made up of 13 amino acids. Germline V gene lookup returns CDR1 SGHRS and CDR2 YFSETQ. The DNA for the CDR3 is TGCGCCAGCAGGACAGGGGGCGCAGATACGCAGTATTTT. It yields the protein CASRTGGADTQYF. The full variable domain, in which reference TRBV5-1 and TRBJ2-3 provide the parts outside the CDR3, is KAGVTQTPRYLIKTRGQQVTLSCSPISGHRSVSWYQQTPGQGLQFLFEYFSETQRNKGNFPGRFSGRQFSNSRSEMNVSTLELGDSALYLCASRTGGADTQYFGPGTRLTVL.

CDR3 nucleotides: TGTGCCAGCAGCTTGGAGGGGACAGGGGGCGAGACCCAGTACTTC. Encoded protein: CASSLEGTGGETQYF. The rearrangement links TRBV5-8 to TRBJ2-5; TRBD1 agrees at 12 bases. V gave up 0 bases and J gave up 5 bases; unmatched junction bases: 2. This CDR3 spans 15 amino acids. Looked up from germline, CDR1 is SGHTS and CDR2 is YDEGEE.

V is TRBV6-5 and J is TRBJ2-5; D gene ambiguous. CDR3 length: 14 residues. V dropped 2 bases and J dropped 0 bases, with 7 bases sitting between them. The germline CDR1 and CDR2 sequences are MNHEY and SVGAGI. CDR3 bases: TGTGCCAGCAGTTACACAGAGTACCAAGAGACCCAGTACTTC. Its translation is CASSYTEYQETQYF.

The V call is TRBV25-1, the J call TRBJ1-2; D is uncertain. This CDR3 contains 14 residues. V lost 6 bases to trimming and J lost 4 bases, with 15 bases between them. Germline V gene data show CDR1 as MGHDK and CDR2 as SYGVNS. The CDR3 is CASSVGSSAYGYTF. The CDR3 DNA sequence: TGTGCCAGCAGCGTGGGAAGTTCGGCCTATGGCTACACCTTC.

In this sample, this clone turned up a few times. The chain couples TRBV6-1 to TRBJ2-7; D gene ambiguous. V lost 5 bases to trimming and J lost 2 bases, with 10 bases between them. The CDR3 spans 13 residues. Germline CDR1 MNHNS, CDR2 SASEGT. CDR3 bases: TGTGCCAGCAGTTCCCCTTACACCTACGAGCAGTACTTC. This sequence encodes CASSSPYTYEQYF.

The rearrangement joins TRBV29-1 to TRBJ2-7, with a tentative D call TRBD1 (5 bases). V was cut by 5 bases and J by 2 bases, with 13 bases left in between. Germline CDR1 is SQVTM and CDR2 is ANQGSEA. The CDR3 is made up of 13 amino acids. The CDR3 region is CSVLQVGPYEQYF. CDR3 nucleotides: TGCAGCGTTTTACAGGTGGGCCCCTACGAGCAGTACTTC.

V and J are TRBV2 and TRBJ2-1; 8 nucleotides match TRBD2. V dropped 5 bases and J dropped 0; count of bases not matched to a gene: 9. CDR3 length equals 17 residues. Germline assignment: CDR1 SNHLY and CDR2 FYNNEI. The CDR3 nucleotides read TGTGCCAGCAGTTTTCTACCGGGACTAGGCTCCTACAATGAGCAGTTCTTC. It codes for CASSFLPGLGSYNEQFF. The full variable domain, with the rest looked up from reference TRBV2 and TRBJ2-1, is EPEVTQTPSHQVTQMGQEVILRCVPISNHLYFYWYRQILGQKVEFLVSFYNNEISEKSEIFDDQFSVERPDGSNFTLKIRSTKLEDSAMYFCASSFLPGLGSYNEQFFGPGTRLTVL.

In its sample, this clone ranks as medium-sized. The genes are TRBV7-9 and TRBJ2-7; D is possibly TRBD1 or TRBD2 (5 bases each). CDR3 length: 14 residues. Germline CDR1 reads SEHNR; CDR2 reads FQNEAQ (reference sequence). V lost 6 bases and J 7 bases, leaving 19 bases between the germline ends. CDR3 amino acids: CASRSRDLEGEQYF. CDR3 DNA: TGTGCCAGCAGATCCCGAGACCTTGAGGGGGAGCAGTACTTC.

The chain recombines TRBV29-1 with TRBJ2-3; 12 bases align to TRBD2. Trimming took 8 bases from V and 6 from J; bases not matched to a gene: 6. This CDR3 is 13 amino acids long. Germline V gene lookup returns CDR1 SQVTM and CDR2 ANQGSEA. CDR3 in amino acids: CSSPSGGGDTQYF. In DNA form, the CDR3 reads TGCAGCTCACCTAGCGGGGGGGGCGATACGCAGTATTTT.

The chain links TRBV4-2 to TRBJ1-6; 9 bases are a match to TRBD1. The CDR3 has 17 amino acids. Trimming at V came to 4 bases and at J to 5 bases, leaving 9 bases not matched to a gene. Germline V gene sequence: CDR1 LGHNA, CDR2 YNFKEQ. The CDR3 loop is CASSPFGDRVNNSPLHF. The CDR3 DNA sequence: TGTGCCAGCAGCCCCTTCGGGGACAGGGTGAATAATTCACCCCTCCACTTT.

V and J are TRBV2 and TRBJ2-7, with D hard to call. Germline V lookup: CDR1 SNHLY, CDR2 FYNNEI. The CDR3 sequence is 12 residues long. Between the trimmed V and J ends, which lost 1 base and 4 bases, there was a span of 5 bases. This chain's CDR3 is CASSEVGYEQYF. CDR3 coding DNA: TGTGCCAGCAGTGAAGTGGGTTACGAGCAGTACTTC.

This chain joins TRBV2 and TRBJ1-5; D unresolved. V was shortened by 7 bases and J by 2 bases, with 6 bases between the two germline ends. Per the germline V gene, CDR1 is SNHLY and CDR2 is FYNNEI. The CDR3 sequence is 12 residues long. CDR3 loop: CASIQGNQPQHF. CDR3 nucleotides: TGTGCCAGCATCCAGGGCAATCAGCCCCAGCATTTT.

CDR3 in DNA: TGTGCCAGCACCCGGAACACTGAAGCTTTCTTT. Encoded protein: CASTRNTEAFF. The chain links TRBV2 to TRBJ1-1; unclear D gene. Deletions cut 7 bases from V and 1 base from J, with 4 bases between. The CDR3 is 11 amino acids. Germline CDR1 reads SNHLY; CDR2 reads FYNNEI.

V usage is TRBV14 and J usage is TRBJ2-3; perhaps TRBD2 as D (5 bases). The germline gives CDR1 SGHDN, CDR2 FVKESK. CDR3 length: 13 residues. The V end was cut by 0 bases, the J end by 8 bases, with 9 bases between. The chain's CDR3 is CASSQDIRGTQYF. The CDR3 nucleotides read TGTGCCAGCAGCCAAGATATTCGGGGTACGCAGTATTTT.

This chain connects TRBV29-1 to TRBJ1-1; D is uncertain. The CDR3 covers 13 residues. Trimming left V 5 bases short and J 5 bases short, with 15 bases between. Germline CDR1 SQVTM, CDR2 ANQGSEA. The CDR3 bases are TGCAGCGTTTTGGTGGCTCCGGGGACTGAAGCTTTCTTT. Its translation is CSVLVAPGTEAFF.

The CDR3 DNA follows: TGCAGCGTATGGGGGCAGGGGAACGTCCAAGAGACCCAGTACTTC. This encodes CSVWGQGNVQETQYF. The chain joins TRBV29-1 to TRBJ2-5, with a tentative D call TRBD1 (6 bases). The CDR3 loop spans 15 amino acids. Trimming stripped 6 bases from V and 1 base from J, with 18 bases between. Germline V gene sequence: CDR1 SQVTM, CDR2 ANQGSEA.

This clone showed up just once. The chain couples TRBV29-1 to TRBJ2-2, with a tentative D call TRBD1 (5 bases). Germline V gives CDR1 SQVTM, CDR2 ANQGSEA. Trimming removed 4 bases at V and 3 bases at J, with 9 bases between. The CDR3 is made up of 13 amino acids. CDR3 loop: CSVGTSDTGELFF. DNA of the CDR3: TGCAGCGTTGGGACAAGCGACACCGGGGAGCTGTTTTTT.

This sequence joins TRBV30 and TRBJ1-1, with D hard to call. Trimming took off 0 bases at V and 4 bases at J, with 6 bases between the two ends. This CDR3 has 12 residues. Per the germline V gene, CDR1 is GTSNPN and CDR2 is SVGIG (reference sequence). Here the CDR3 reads CAWSVRVTEAFF. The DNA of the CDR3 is TGTGCCTGGAGTGTACGGGTCACTGAAGCTTTCTTT.

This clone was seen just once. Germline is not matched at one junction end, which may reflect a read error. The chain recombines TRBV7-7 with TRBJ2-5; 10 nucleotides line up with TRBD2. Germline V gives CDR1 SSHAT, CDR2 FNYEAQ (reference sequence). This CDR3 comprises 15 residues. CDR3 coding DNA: TGTGCTAGCAGTAAAAGCGGGGGGGCCTCGGAGACCCAGTACTTC. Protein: CASSKSGGASETQYF.

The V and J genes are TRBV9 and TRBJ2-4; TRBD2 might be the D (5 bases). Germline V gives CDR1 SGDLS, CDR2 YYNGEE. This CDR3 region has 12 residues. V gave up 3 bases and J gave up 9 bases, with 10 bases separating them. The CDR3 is CASSGPRGIQYF. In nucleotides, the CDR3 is TGTGCCAGCAGCGGCCCCCGGGGCATTCAGTACTTC.

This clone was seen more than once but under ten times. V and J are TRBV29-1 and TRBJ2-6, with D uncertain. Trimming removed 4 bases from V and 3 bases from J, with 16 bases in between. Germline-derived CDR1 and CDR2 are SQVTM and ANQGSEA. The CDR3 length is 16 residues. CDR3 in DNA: TGCAGCGTTGTTGGACCGGAGTTTAGTGGGGCCAACGTCCTGACTTTC. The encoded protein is CSVVGPEFSGANVLTF. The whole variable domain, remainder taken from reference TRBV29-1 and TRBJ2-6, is SAVISQKPSRDICQRGTSLTIQCQVDSQVTMMFWYRQQPGQSLTLIATANQGSEATYESGFVIDKFPISRPNLTFSTLTVSNMSPEDSSIYLCSVVGPEFSGANVLTFGAGSRLTVL.

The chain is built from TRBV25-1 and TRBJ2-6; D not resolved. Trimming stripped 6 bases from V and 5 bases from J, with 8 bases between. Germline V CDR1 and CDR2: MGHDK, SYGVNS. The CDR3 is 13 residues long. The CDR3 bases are TGTGCCAGCAGCCCACAGTGGGCCAACGTCCTGACTTTC. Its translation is CASSPQWANVLTF.

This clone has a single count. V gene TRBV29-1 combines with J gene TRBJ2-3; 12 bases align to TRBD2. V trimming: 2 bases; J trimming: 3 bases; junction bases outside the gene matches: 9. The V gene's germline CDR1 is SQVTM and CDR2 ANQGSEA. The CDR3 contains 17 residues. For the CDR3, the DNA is TGCAGCGTTGAACTAGCGGGGGGGCCTGTTACGACAGATACGCAGTATTTT. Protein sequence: CSVELAGGPVTTDTQYF.

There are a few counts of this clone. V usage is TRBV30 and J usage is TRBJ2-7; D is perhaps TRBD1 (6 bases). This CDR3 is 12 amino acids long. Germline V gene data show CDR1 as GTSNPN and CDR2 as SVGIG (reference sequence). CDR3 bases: TGTGCGTGGGGGCGATCCAATTACGAGCAGTACTTC. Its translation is CAWGRSNYEQYF.

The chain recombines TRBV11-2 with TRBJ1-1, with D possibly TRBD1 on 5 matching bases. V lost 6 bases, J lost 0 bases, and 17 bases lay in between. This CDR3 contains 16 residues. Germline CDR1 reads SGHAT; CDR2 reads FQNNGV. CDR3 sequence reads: CASSRKPGTVNTEAFF. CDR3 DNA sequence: TGTGCCAGCAGTAGAAAACCTGGGACGGTGAACACTGAAGCTTTCTTT.

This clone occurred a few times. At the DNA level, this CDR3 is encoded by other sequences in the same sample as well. CDR3 in DNA: TGTGCCTGGAGTTTCCAAGAGACCCAGTACTTC. It yields the protein CAWSFQETQYF. The J gene is TRBJ2-5, the V gene TRBV30; D gene ambiguous. Trimming pared 2 bases from V and 1 base from J, leaving 2 bases between. CDR1 and CDR2 from the germline V gene are GTSNPN and SVGIG (reference sequence). CDR3 length: 11 residues.